What follows are 30 T cell receptor beta chains derived from one specimen sequenced in a study of CXCR3-negative and CXCR3-positive naive CD8 T cells. Findings and caveats of the study: CXCR3-negative naive cells had less hydrophobic TRB CDR3s than did CXCR3-positive naive cells.

The libraries of TRB cDNA were prepared using 5' RACE with UMI labels. TCRdb processed the 5' RACE reads again and assigns one entry to each CDR3 protein, with no DNA. The listing contains tens of thousands of distinct CDR3 sequences. Antigen specificity for these receptors is unknown. Material: naive CXCR3+ CD8+ T cells from blood. The subset here: CD45RO-CCR7+CD27+CD95- naive CD8+ T cells expressing CXCR3 (TNR3+). Every receptor here comes from a human donor in good health. Some clones in this sample may be carry-over from other donors' samples.

V and J are TRBV2 and TRBJ2-3. The germline V gene has CDR1 SNHLY and CDR2 FYNNEI. CDR3 size: 13 residues. CDR3 amino acids: CASSETGTDTQYF. The variable domain in full, completed from reference TRBV2 and TRBJ2-3, reads EPEVTQTPSHQVTQMGQEVILRCVPISNHLYFYWYRQILGQKVEFLVSFYNNEISEKSEIFDDQFSVERPDGSNFTLKIRSTKLEDSAMYFCASSETGTDTQYFGPGTRLTVL.

The chain employs TRBV29-1 and TRBJ2-3; TCRdb gives TRBD2 as the D gene, but with no DNA this cannot be confirmed. This CDR3 contains 17 residues. Germline V gives CDR1 SQVTM, CDR2 ANQGSEA. The CDR3 sequence: CSVETQGAGGPPDTQYF.

The chain links TRBV6-5 to TRBJ2-1; checking the TCRdb D call of TRBD1 is not possible without DNA. Germline V gives CDR1 MNHEY, CDR2 SVGAGI. This CDR3 has 14 amino acids. CDR3 in amino acids: CASSRTELINEQFF.

CDR3 sequence reads: CSAKQGNHEQYF. The genes are TRBV29-1 and TRBJ2-7; TCRdb proposes TRBD1, but this gene call is untestable without DNA. Germline assignment: CDR1 SQVTM and CDR2 ANQGSEA. The CDR3 has 12 amino acids.

The chain combines TRBV7-2 with TRBJ2-2; TCRdb selects TRBD2, and the lack of DNA leaves this call unchecked. This CDR3 is built from 13 residues. Germline values: CDR1 SGHTA, CDR2 FQGNSA. The CDR3 loop is CASLGANTGELFF. The full variable domain, its missing parts supplied by reference TRBV7-2 and TRBJ2-2, is GAGVSQSPSNKVTEKGKDVELRCDPISGHTALYWYRQSLGQGLEFLIYFQGNSAPDKSGLPSDRFSAERTGGSVSTLTIQRTQQEDSAVYLCASLGANTGELFFGEGSRLTVL.

The chain joins TRBV5-6 to TRBJ2-7; there is no DNA to check the TCRdb D call of TRBD2. This CDR3 is built from 14 residues. Germline CDR1 reads SGHDT; CDR2 reads YYEEEE. CDR3 loop: CASSFNQGEHEQYF.

This chain links TRBV4-1 with TRBJ2-2; TCRdb's D gene call, TRBD2, goes unchecked for lack of DNA. The germline CDR1 and CDR2 sequences are MGHRA and YSYEKL. The CDR3 length is 21 residues. CDR3: CASSLPIGLAGVTINTGELFF.

The J gene is TRBJ2-7, the V gene TRBV5-6; TCRdb's D gene call, TRBD1, goes unchecked for lack of DNA. This CDR3 region has 16 residues. Germline assignment: CDR1 SGHDT and CDR2 YYEEEE. This chain's CDR3 is CASSLRGRTFFYEQYF.

The rearrangement links TRBV30 to TRBJ2-7; TCRdb picks TRBD2, but there is no DNA to check that call. CDR1 GTSNPN and CDR2 SVGIG come from the germline V gene (reference sequence). This CDR3 region has 16 residues. The CDR3 reads CSWSEVTRTPTYEQYF.

The chain joins TRBV7-9 to TRBJ2-5; checking the TCRdb D call of TRBD2 is not possible without DNA. Germline CDR1 SEHNR, CDR2 FQNEAQ (reference sequence). The CDR3 spans 16 residues. The CDR3 protein is CASSLGASGEQETQYF.

V is TRBV27 and J is TRBJ2-7; absent DNA, TCRdb's TRBD2 call cannot be checked. Germline V gives CDR1 MNHEY, CDR2 SMNVEV (reference sequence). CDR3 size: 13 residues. CDR3 protein: CASTAGGTYEQYF.

This chain joins TRBV6-5 and TRBJ2-5; there is no DNA to check the TCRdb D call of TRBD1. Germline CDR1 reads MNHEY; CDR2 reads SVGAGI. The CDR3 consists of 14 residues. CDR3 in amino acids: CASSSPGRGETQYF.

This chain uses TRBV28 with TRBJ2-7; TCRdb designates TRBD2, a call that cannot be tested without DNA. Germline loops: CDR1 MDHEN, CDR2 SYDVKM. The CDR3 is 13 amino acids. The CDR3 here is CASSWAGTYEQYF.

This chain links TRBV4-1 with TRBJ1-5. The CDR3 is 17 amino acids. The germline gives CDR1 MGHRA, CDR2 YSYEKL. This chain's CDR3 is CASSQVAADLGNQPQHF.

The rearrangement uses TRBV5-1 and TRBJ1-1; TCRdb names TRBD1, which stays unverified in the absence of DNA. Germline-derived CDR1 and CDR2 are SGHRS and YFSETQ. The CDR3 totals 14 residues. The CDR3 loop reads CASSPLGPNTEAFF.

The J gene is TRBJ2-5, the V gene TRBV5-1; TCRdb calls TRBD1, which cannot be checked without DNA. The CDR3 is 15 residues long. Per the germline V gene, CDR1 is SGHRS and CDR2 is YFSETQ. The CDR3 spells CASTRYLPRQETQYF.

The chain carries TRBV28 and TRBJ2-4; TCRdb's D gene call, TRBD1, goes unchecked for lack of DNA. This CDR3 contains 14 residues. CDR1 is MDHEN, CDR2 SYDVKM, per germline. The CDR3 sequence is CASSLWAGGQESYF.

The chain combines TRBV6-5 with TRBJ2-5; TCRdb indicates TRBD1, and absent DNA this call remains unverified. The CDR3 loop spans 13 amino acids. Germline CDR1 is MNHEY and CDR2 is SVGAGI. CDR3 sequence: CASRQGKGETQYF.

J is TRBJ2-7 and V is TRBV29-1; TCRdb names TRBD1, which stays unverified in the absence of DNA. The germline gives CDR1 SQVTM, CDR2 ANQGSEA. The CDR3 loop spans 12 amino acids. Here the CDR3 reads CSVEKGANEQYF.

The chain employs TRBV29-1 and TRBJ1-2. The CDR3 loop spans 14 amino acids. CDR1 and CDR2 (germline): SQVTM, ANQGSEA. CDR3 loop: CSVDTGGGDYGYTF.

V is TRBV28 and J is TRBJ2-1. The CDR3 is 15 amino acids. The germline V gene encodes CDR1 MDHEN and CDR2 SYDVKM. CDR3 residues: CASSPRWGKHNEQFF.

The chain employs TRBV6-1 and TRBJ2-3. From germline, CDR1 is MNHNS and CDR2 SASEGT. This CDR3 comprises 15 residues. This chain's CDR3 is CASSEEGYRTDTQYF.

The V and J genes are TRBV20-1 and TRBJ2-1; TCRdb's D call of TRBD2 is untestable without DNA. The germline V gene has CDR1 DFQATT and CDR2 SNEGSKA (reference sequence). CDR3 length equals 20 residues. This CDR3 reads CSARDLREWTSGGSGNEQFF.

The chain links TRBV29-1 to TRBJ1-3. CDR1 and CDR2 from the germline V gene are SQVTM and ANQGSEA. The CDR3 spans 13 residues. The CDR3 protein is CSVKLLSGNTIYF. The variable domain in full, completed from reference TRBV29-1 and TRBJ1-3, reads SAVISQKPSRDICQRGTSLTIQCQVDSQVTMMFWYRQQPGQSLTLIATANQGSEATYESGFVIDKFPISRPNLTFSTLTVSNMSPEDSSIYLCSVKLLSGNTIYFGEGSWLTVV.

The chain is built from TRBV6-2 or TRBV6-3 and TRBJ2-5. This CDR3 comprises 12 residues. The V gene's germline CDR1 is MNHEY and CDR2 SVGEGT. The chain's CDR3 is CASSYSTETQYF.

The chain uses TRBV15 and TRBJ2-7; TCRdb returns TRBD1, unconfirmable since there is no DNA. Germline lookup yields CDR1 LNHNV and CDR2 YYDKDF (reference sequence). This CDR3 spans 14 amino acids. CDR3 protein: CATSRGTQGYEQYF.

The chain couples TRBV27 to TRBJ2-7; the TCRdb D gene call, TRBD1, has no DNA to confirm it. The germline CDR1 and CDR2 sequences are MNHEY and SMNVEV (reference sequence). This CDR3 spans 14 amino acids. The CDR3 is CASSLRGAAYEQYF.

V gene TRBV9 combines with J gene TRBJ2-2. Per germline, CDR1 SGDLS and CDR2 YYNGEE. The CDR3 is 16 amino acids. The CDR3 sequence: CASSFREATNTGELFF.

The chain combines TRBV20-1 with TRBJ2-3. The CDR3 runs to 16 residues. In germline, CDR1 is DFQATT, CDR2 SNEGSKA (reference sequence). This CDR3 reads CSASPVEAPGTDTQYF.

The chain couples TRBV20-1 to TRBJ2-1; TCRdb calls TRBD1, which cannot be checked without DNA. The CDR3 sequence is 15 residues long. CDR1 is DFQATT and CDR2 is SNEGSKA in the germline V gene (reference sequence). The chain's CDR3 is CSARGRGPGAYEQFF.